This T cell receptor (beta chain) emerged from a study of blood T cell repertoires in COVID-19. Overall study context: COVID-19 samples, acute and convalescent, were from the United States, Italy and Spain. Sources were T cells, B-cell-depleted T cells, or PBMCs; the material itself was cDNA or gDNA.

Original handling: Estimation of nucleated cell counts was performed using reference gene primer amplification. Measured with immunoSEQ multiplex PCR; TCRdb has only the in-frame clones, and not every one. V and J calls and clone size are as listed in that table; D and trimming were resolved from the DNA. Of a few hundred thousand clones in the sample, about 80% were seen once. The CDR3 contains 17 residues. Germline assignment: CDR1 MNHEY and CDR2 SMNVEV (reference sequence). The V segment lost 5 bases and the J segment 2 bases; nucleotides outside the gene matches: 12. Donors were grouped by their self-reported clinical history.

The sample was PBMCs or T cells enriched from blood (not recorded which). The V and J genes are TRBV27 and TRBJ2-3; 8 nucleotides agree with TRBD1. The TCR originated in a man aged 30-40 years with acute COVID-19. In nucleotides, the CDR3 is TGTGCCAGCAGTCCAAGTGGGGACAGGCCGGACACAGATACGCAGTATTTT. Translated: CASSPSGDRPDTDTQYF.